The present TCR beta chain was sequenced within a study of response to subunit inactivated influenza vaccine. Study-level points and caveats: Few new T cells, the authors suggested, are recruited by each seasonal influenza vaccination.

On this clonotype: Its antigen is as yet unknown.

MiXCR was run by TCRdb on the RT-PCR reads, yielding one entry per CDR3 protein. The sample contains some 300,000 distinct CDR3 sequences, approximately 23% of which appear only once. This TCR came from a man aged 50-75 years who received an inactivated influenza vaccine. The sample here was PBMCs from blood, taken less than 22 months after vaccination.

The CDR3 protein is CASSASRGNTIYF. DNA of the CDR3: TGTGCCAGCAGCGCCTCTCGGGGAAACACCATATATTTT. The chain uses TRBV9 and TRBJ1-3; D ambiguous. There are 13 residues in the CDR3. Trimming left V 3 bases short and J 4 bases short, with 8 bases between. The germline V gene encodes CDR1 SGDLS and CDR2 YYNGEE.